One sample yielded the 12 T cell receptor beta chains listed below, sequenced in a study of CD8+CD57+ T cells in acquired aplastic anemia. Profiling that covered TCR beta VDJ and CDR3 relied on genomic DNA as its template. TCRdb analysed the reads with MiXCR anew, one entry per CDR3 protein. The table lists approximately 470,000 distinct CDR3 sequences, around a third of them singletons. Patients selected for sequencing had displayed CD8+CD57+ cell expansion by flow cytometry. The sequencing sample was made of sorted CD4+, CD8+, or CD8+CD57+ T cells (not recorded which) from PBMCs. The receptors come from a human donor with aplastic anemia.

The sample holds one count of this clonotype. With a much larger clone just one base away, this may be a read error. The conserved phenylalanine or tryptophan is not found at the CDR3 terminus, so this likely reflects a read error. The V call is TRBV7-9, the J call TRBJ2-7; D is uncertain. The germline V gene has CDR1 SEHNR and CDR2 FQNEAQ (reference sequence). The CDR3 is 13 residues long. The chain's CDR3 is CASSQDASYEQYL. CDR3 in DNA: TGCGCCAGCAGCCAAGATGCTAGCTACGAGCAGTACTTA.

The J gene is TRBJ2-5, the V gene TRBV7-3; 11 bases line up with TRBD2. Germline values: CDR1 SGHTA, CDR2 FQGTGA. The ends lost 6 bases at V and 5 bases at J; junction bases unmatched: 5. This CDR3 spans 14 amino acids. CDR3: CASSIAGGRETQYF. The CDR3 nucleotides are TGTGCCAGCAGTATAGCGGGGGGGCGCGAGACCCAGTACTTC.

The rearrangement joins TRBV20-1 to TRBJ2-1, with TRBD1 matching over 8 bases. Germline CDR1 and CDR2: DFQATT and SNEGSKA (reference sequence). The CDR3 loop spans 14 amino acids. The junction had 6 bases not matched to a gene; V was cut back by 0 bases and J by 8 bases. Written as DNA, the CDR3 is TGCAGTGCTAGAGAGTTCAGGGGGCGGCATGAGCAGTTCTTC. Protein product: CSAREFRGRHEQFF.

J is TRBJ2-7 and V is TRBV19; 14 bases align to TRBD2. The CDR3 has 17 amino acids. Germline V lookup: CDR1 LNHDA, CDR2 SQIVND (reference sequence). V shed 9 bases and J 2 bases; nucleotides not matched to a gene: 12. The DNA for the CDR3 is TGTGCCAGAGGAGGACTAGCGGGGGGCCTATATCCCTACGAGCAGTACTTC. Protein sequence: CARGGLAGGLYPYEQYF.

CDR3 DNA: TGTGCCTGGAGTCCCTCGGGACTAGCAACCGGGGAGCTGTTTTTT. Translation gives CAWSPSGLATGELFF. This chain links TRBV30 with TRBJ2-2; the match to TRBD2 covers 9 bases. This CDR3 contains 15 residues. Germline V lookup: CDR1 GTSNPN, CDR2 SVGIG (reference sequence). The V and J ends lost 2 bases and 5 bases, in that order; junction bases with no gene match: 6.

This clonotype has ten or more counts. The chain uses TRBV20-1 and TRBJ1-5, with D possibly matching TRBD1 (5 bases). The CDR3 totals 14 residues. The V end lost 1 base, the J end lost 3 bases, and 10 bases lay between the germline ends. Looked up from germline, CDR1 is DFQATT and CDR2 is SNEGSKA (reference sequence). CDR3 nucleotide sequence: TGCAGTGCTAGAGGAGACAGACACAATCAGCCCCAGCATTTT. This encodes CSARGDRHNQPQHF.

There are many counts of this clonotype. The chain is built from TRBV10-2 and TRBJ1-2, with D possibly TRBD1 on 6 matching bases. This CDR3 is built from 14 residues. The V and J ends lost 2 bases and 4 bases respectively, with 11 bases between them. The V gene's germline CDR1 is WSHSY and CDR2 SAAADI. The CDR3 sequence is CASSEKGVGYGYTF. The CDR3 DNA reads as TGCGCCAGCAGTGAGAAGGGGGTGGGCTATGGCTACACCTTC.

V is TRBV11-2 and J is TRBJ2-1, with 14 bases that match TRBD2. After removal of 6 bases from V and 8 bases from J, the junction contained 6 bases not matched to a gene. The CDR3 has 15 amino acids. The germline V gene has CDR1 SGHAT and CDR2 FQNNGV. The CDR3 is CASSPGTSGGYEQFF. In DNA, the CDR3 is TGTGCCAGCAGTCCCGGGACTAGCGGGGGTTATGAGCAGTTCTTC. The entire variable domain, with the rest obtained from reference TRBV11-2 and TRBJ2-1, is as follows: EAGVAQSPRYKIIEKRQSVAFWCNPISGHATLYWYQQILGQGPKLLIQFQNNGVVDDSQLPKDRFSAERLKGVDSTLKIQPAKLEDSAVYLCASSPGTSGGYEQFFGPGTRLTVL.

This clonotype was seen only a few times. The chain carries TRBV5-1 and TRBJ1-3; D perhaps matches TRBD1 (6 bases). V dropped 4 bases and J dropped 1 base, with 15 bases sitting between them. Germline V lookup: CDR1 SGHRS, CDR2 YFSETQ. The CDR3 runs to 16 residues. CDR3: CASSPVNRVSGNTIYF. CDR3 bases: TGCGCCAGCAGCCCGGTAAACAGGGTTTCTGGAAACACCATATATTTT.

On this clonotype itself: A junction boundary mismatches the germline segment, possibly from a read error. CDR3 coding DNA: TGTGCCAGCAGTGAAGAGATAGCGAACACAGGGGAGCTGTTTTTT. The encoded protein is CASSEEIANTGELFF. The rearrangement uses TRBV25-1 and TRBJ2-2; TRBD2 is a possible D gene (5 bases). CDR1 is MGHDK and CDR2 is SYGVNS in the germline V gene. The CDR3 is 15 amino acids.

In its sample, this clonotype was seen many times. In DNA form, the CDR3 reads TGTGCCAGCAGCCCGACGGGGGGCCTACAAGAGACCCAGTACTTC. The encoded protein is CASSPTGGLQETQYF. The chain couples TRBV7-3 to TRBJ2-5; D perhaps matches TRBD2 (7 bases). Trimming pared 5 bases from V and 2 bases from J, leaving 15 bases between. CDR1 and CDR2 (germline): SGHTA, FQGTGA. The CDR3 is made up of 15 amino acids.

At least ten counts were recorded for this clonotype. The V call is TRBV7-9, the J call TRBJ1-2; 9 bases match TRBD1. The CDR3 totals 15 residues. The ends lost 7 bases at V and 4 bases at J; junction bases unmatched: 10. Germline V CDR1 and CDR2: SEHNR, FQNEAQ (reference sequence). The CDR3 sequence: CASTLGQGVRYGYTF. DNA of the CDR3: TGTGCCAGCACCCTGGGACAGGGAGTTCGCTATGGCTACACCTTC.